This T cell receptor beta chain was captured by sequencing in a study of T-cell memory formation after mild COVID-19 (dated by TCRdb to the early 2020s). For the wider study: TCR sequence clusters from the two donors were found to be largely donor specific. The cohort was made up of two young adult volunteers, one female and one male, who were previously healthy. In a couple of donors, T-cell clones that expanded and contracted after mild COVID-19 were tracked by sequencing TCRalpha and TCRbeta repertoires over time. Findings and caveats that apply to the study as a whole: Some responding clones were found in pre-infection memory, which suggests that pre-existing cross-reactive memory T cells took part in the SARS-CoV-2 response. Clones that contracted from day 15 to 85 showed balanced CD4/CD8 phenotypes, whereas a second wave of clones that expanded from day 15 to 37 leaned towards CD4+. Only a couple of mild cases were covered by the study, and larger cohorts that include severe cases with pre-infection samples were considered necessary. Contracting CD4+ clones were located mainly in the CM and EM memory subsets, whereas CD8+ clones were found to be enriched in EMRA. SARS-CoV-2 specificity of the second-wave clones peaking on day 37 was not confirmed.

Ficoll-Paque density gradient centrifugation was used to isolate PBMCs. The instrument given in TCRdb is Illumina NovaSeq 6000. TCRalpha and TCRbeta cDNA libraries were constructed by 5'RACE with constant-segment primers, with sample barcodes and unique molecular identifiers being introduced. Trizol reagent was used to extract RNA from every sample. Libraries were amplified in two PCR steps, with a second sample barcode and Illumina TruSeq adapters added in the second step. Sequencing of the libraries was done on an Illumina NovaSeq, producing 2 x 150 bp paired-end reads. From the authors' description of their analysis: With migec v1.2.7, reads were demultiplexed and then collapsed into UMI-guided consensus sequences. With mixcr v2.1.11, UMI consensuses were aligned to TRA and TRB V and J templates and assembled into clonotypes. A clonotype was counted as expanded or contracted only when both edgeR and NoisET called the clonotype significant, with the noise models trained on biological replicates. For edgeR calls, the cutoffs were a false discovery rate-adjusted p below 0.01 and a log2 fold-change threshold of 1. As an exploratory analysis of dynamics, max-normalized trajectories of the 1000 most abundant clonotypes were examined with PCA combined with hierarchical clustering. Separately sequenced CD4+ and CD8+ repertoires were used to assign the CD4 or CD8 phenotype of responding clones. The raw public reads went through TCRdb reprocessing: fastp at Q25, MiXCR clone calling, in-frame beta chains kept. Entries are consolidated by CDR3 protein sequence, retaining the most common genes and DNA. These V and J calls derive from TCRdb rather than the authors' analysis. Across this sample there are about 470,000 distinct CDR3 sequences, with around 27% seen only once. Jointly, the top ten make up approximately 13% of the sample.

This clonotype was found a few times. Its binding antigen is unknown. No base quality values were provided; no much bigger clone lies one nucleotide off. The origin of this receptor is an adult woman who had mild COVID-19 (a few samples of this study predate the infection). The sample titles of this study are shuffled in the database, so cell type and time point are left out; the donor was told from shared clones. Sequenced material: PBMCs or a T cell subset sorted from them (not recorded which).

The CDR3 protein is CASSVQGLFTEAFF. The base sequence is TGTGCCAGCAGTGTACAGGGACTTTTCACTGAAGCTTTCTTT. The rearrangement joined TRBV6-5 to TRBJ1-1, and TRBD1 may be the D gene, going by 6 matching bases. Trimming costs V 5 bases and J 4 bases, and their ends lie 14 bases apart. The CDR1 and CDR2 encoded by the germline V gene are MNHEY and SVGAGI. The CDR3 spans 14 residues, from the cysteine through the phenylalanine. Just the 42-base CDR3 DNA is kept, in frame starting at base 1.